The 17 T cell receptor beta chains presented below share a single source sample, sequenced in a study of shared clonotypes between healthy human individuals. Some clones are missing from TCRdb's copy, which holds only in-frame ones; the method was immunoSEQ multiplex PCR. The sample shows some 1.5 million clones, around 98% of them seen only once. The material sequenced was naive CD4+ T cells sorted from blood. Subset: CD45RA+ positively selected. Source of these receptors: a man younger than 45 in good health.

In DNA, the CDR3 is TGCGCCAGCAGCCAAGACGGCCCAGGACAGGGGTATTTCTCTGGAAACACCATATATTTT. Protein product: CASSQDGPGQGYFSGNTIYF. V is TRBV4-3 and J is TRBJ1-3; 9 bases line up with TRBD1. The germline V gene has CDR1 LGHNA and CDR2 YSLEER. The CDR3 is 20 amino acids. The V segment lost 0 bases and the J segment 0 bases; nucleotides outside the gene matches: 12.

The chain joins TRBV14 to TRBJ2-2; possible D gene TRBD1, 6 bases. V lost 3 bases and J 0 bases, leaving 11 bases between the germline ends. Germline loops: CDR1 SGHDN, CDR2 FVKESK. The CDR3 consists of 16 residues. This chain's CDR3 is CASSHRTATNTGELFF. The CDR3 coding sequence is TGTGCCAGCAGCCATCGGACAGCTACGAACACCGGGGAGCTGTTTTTT.

The chain carries TRBV2 and TRBJ1-4; the D gene is possibly TRBD1 (5 bases). The V gene lost 2 bases and the J gene lost 8 bases, with 15 bases spanning the gap. This CDR3 region has 15 residues. Germline V gene sequence: CDR1 SNHLY, CDR2 FYNNEI. The CDR3 reads CASSESGTSGEKLFF. The CDR3 DNA reads TGTGCCAGCAGTGAATCCGGGACCTCAGGGGAAAAACTGTTTTTT.

This clone has a single count. Mismatch with germline at one junction end may stem from a read error. The genes are TRBV5-4 and TRBJ2-1, with D unclear. The CDR3 runs to 17 residues. CDR1 and CDR2 from the germline V gene are SGHNT and YYREEE (reference sequence). The CDR3, as DNA: TGTGCCGGCAGCGCTTCTGTTACCCTCCGACTTTACAATGAGCAGTTCTTC. Translating gives CAGSASVTLRLYNEQFF.

Concerning this clone: Its ends do not fully match the called genes, so a read error is possible. The J gene is TRBJ2-3, the V gene TRBV7-7, with TRBD2 matching 9 bases. The CDR3 contains 15 residues. The V gene's germline CDR1 is SSHAT and CDR2 FNYEAQ (reference sequence). The CDR3 here is CASSLLAGVPDTQYF. The CDR3 nucleotides are TGTGCTAGCAGCTTATTAGCGGGAGTACCAGATACGCAGTATTTT.

The table lists this clone with a count of one. The J gene is TRBJ2-2, the V gene TRBV28, with D perhaps being TRBD1 or TRBD2 (5 bases each). Germline CDR1 MDHEN, CDR2 SYDVKM. The CDR3 length is 15 residues. V lost 11 bases and J 4 bases, leaving 20 bases between the germline ends. The CDR3 nucleotides read TGTGCCTGCTTTGGAATGGGACCCGTCACCGGGGAGCTGTTTTTT. This encodes CACFGMGPVTGELFF.

The chain combines TRBV15 with TRBJ2-1; D is uncertain. CDR1 is LNHNV and CDR2 is YYDKDF in the germline V gene (reference sequence). V lost 4 bases and J lost 0, with 10 bases in between. The CDR3 consists of 15 residues. Here the CDR3 reads CATSIRPISYNEQFF. The CDR3 region has the DNA TGTGCCACCAGCATTAGGCCGATCTCCTACAATGAGCAGTTCTTC.

The genes are TRBV10-3 and TRBJ1-1; D is unclear. Trimming removed 1 base from V and 6 bases from J, with 15 bases in between. The CDR3 has 15 residues. From germline, CDR1 is ENHRY and CDR2 SYGVKD. The CDR3 is CAISELGRRTAEAFF. As DNA, the CDR3 is TGTGCCATCAGTGAGTTGGGCCGACGAACGGCTGAAGCTTTCTTT.

The chain links TRBV5-1 to TRBJ2-5; a possible D gene is TRBD1 (6 bases). The germline gives CDR1 SGHRS, CDR2 YFSETQ. The CDR3 sequence is 17 residues long. V lost 3 bases and J lost 4, with 22 bases in between. CDR3 protein: CASSSNTGLPARETQYF. The DNA for the CDR3 is TGCGCCAGCAGCTCAAATACAGGGTTACCTGCTCGAGAGACCCAGTACTTC.

J is TRBJ1-2 and V is TRBV5-1; a possible D gene is TRBD1 (6 bases). V was pared by 0 bases and J by 2 bases, with 11 bases between. Per germline, CDR1 SGHRS and CDR2 YFSETQ. There are 15 residues in the CDR3. This CDR3 is CASSLEQGRNYGYTF. CDR3 nucleotides: TGCGCCAGCAGCTTGGAGCAGGGGCGCAACTATGGCTACACCTTC.

The chain employs TRBV30 and TRBJ2-7; D unclear. The CDR3 is made up of 12 amino acids. Looked up from germline, CDR1 is GTSNPN and CDR2 is SVGIG (reference sequence). Trimming took 2 bases from V and 7 from J, leaving 12 bases between them. CDR3 sequence reads: CAWSRPPGEQYF. Here the CDR3 DNA reads TGTGCCTGGAGTAGACCTCCCGGAGAGCAGTACTTC. Complete variable domain (other parts from reference TRBV30 and TRBJ2-7): SQTIHQWPATLVQPVGSPLSLECTVEGTSNPNLYWYRQAAGRGLQLLFYSVGIGQISSEVPQNLSASRPQDRQFILSSKKLLLSDSGFYLCAWSRPPGEQYFGPGTRLTVT.

This clone is a singleton in its sample. The gene calls are TRBV28 and TRBJ1-4; 7 bases are a match to TRBD1. The V and J ends lost 4 bases and 5 bases, in that order; junction bases with no gene match: 7. Germline CDR1 is MDHEN and CDR2 is SYDVKM. The CDR3 runs 15 residues. CDR3 nucleotides: TGTGCCAGCAGTTCTCAGGGGGGAAGAAATGAAAAACTGTTTTTT. This codes for CASSSQGGRNEKLFF.

J is TRBJ1-5 and V is TRBV15, with D possibly being TRBD1 (6 bases). The germline V gene encodes CDR1 LNHNV and CDR2 YYDKDF (reference sequence). The germline V and J ends were trimmed by 0 bases and 0 bases, with 27 bases remaining between them. The CDR3 has 22 amino acids. The CDR3 nucleotides are TGTGCCACCAGCAGAGATCCCTTCGCCCGGAGGCAGGGGAGAAATAGCAATCAGCCCCAGCATTTT. Its protein is CATSRDPFARRQGRNSNQPQHF.

The chain employs TRBV4-1 and TRBJ1-3; D possibly corresponds to TRBD1 (5 bases). Germline CDR1 is MGHRA and CDR2 is YSYEKL. This CDR3 has 11 amino acids. Trimming cost V 8 bases and J 7 bases, with 9 bases left between them. The CDR3 here is CASASGNTIYF. DNA of the CDR3: TGCGCCAGCGCCTCAGGGAACACCATATATTTT.

CDR3: CASSPRGVRNIQYF. CDR3 in DNA: TGTGCCAGCAGTCCCCGGGGAGTGCGAAACATTCAGTACTTC. The chain recombines TRBV6-5 with TRBJ2-4, with D possibly matching TRBD2 (5 bases). The CDR3 loop spans 14 amino acids. Germline V gene lookup returns CDR1 MNHEY and CDR2 SVGAGI. V dropped 5 bases and J dropped 6 bases, with 14 bases sitting between them.

This chain connects TRBV27 to TRBJ2-1; perhaps TRBD1 as D (6 bases). Trimming took 6 bases from V and 7 from J, leaving 19 bases between them. Germline CDR1 MNHEY, CDR2 SMNVEV (reference sequence). The CDR3 is 15 amino acids. This chain's CDR3 is CASRSPGQGTNEQFF. The CDR3 nucleotides read TGTGCCAGCAGGTCCCCGGGGCAGGGGACGAATGAGCAGTTCTTC.

CDR3 loop: CASSPRQEMGETQYF. CDR3 coding DNA: TGTGCCAGCAGCCCCAGACAGGAGATGGGGGAGACCCAGTACTTC. The chain has TRBV5-4 and TRBJ2-5; weak D call: TRBD1 (6 bases). This CDR3 is built from 15 residues. Trimming removed 4 bases at V and 5 bases at J, with 18 bases between. Germline V gene data show CDR1 as SGHNT and CDR2 as YYREEE (reference sequence).